This is a list of T cell receptor beta chains from one sample in a study of blood T cell repertoires in COVID-19. Clones were read by immunoSEQ multiplex PCR, and TCRdb kept only the in-frame ones, dropping some. The sample holds roughly 200,000 clones, about 83% seen once. Material: peripheral blood. All receptors derive from a man in his forties with active or convalescent COVID-19. Each CDR3 is given without its conserved first and last residue. Each record gives: CDR3 protein, CDR3 length, D gene, V gene, J gene. A D gene is named only where the DNA matches it firmly.

CDR3aa: ATSDSTGGEAF; len: 11; d_gene: TRBD1; v_gene: TRBV24-1; j_gene: TRBJ1-1
CDR3aa: AWSGRGGQETQY; len: 12; d_gene: TRBD2; v_gene: TRBV30; j_gene: TRBJ2-5
CDR3aa: ASSLAVNEQF; len: 10; d_gene: .; v_gene: TRBV5-4; j_gene: TRBJ2-1
CDR3aa: ASSPRTSGGGGELF; len: 14; d_gene: TRBD2; v_gene: TRBV7-2; j_gene: TRBJ2-2
CDR3aa: ATSDPNQPQH; len: 10; d_gene: .; v_gene: TRBV24-1; j_gene: TRBJ1-5
CDR3aa: ASSLRTGTGEGGYT; len: 14; d_gene: TRBD1; v_gene: TRBV4-3; j_gene: TRBJ1-2
CDR3aa: ATRGGAELTGELF; len: 13; d_gene: .; v_gene: TRBV24-1; j_gene: TRBJ2-2
CDR3aa: ASSSRQGEGTDTQY; len: 14; d_gene: TRBD1; v_gene: TRBV9; j_gene: TRBJ2-3
CDR3aa: ASSVRTGYGYT; len: 11; d_gene: TRBD1; v_gene: TRBV2; j_gene: TRBJ1-2
CDR3aa: ASRTGFYEQY; len: 10; d_gene: .; v_gene: TRBV6-5; j_gene: TRBJ2-7
CDR3aa: ASSDPGGVGAIYTEAF; len: 16; d_gene: TRBD1; v_gene: TRBV2; j_gene: TRBJ1-1
CDR3aa: ASSPSTLEY; len: 9; d_gene: .; v_gene: TRBV5-1; j_gene: TRBJ2-7
CDR3aa: ASSNGHVNNQPQH; len: 13; d_gene: .; v_gene: TRBV21-1; j_gene: TRBJ1-5
CDR3aa: ASSLEYGSGSYEQY; len: 14; d_gene: .; v_gene: TRBV7-6; j_gene: TRBJ2-7
CDR3aa: SASRSSNQPQH; len: 11; d_gene: .; v_gene: TRBV20-1; j_gene: TRBJ1-5
CDR3aa: ASSSGLSNQPQH; len: 12; d_gene: .; v_gene: TRBV27; j_gene: TRBJ1-5
CDR3aa: ASSDNIASQPQH; len: 12; d_gene: .; v_gene: TRBV2; j_gene: TRBJ1-5
CDR3aa: ASSQDKMGGGPQETQY; len: 16; d_gene: TRBD2; v_gene: TRBV3-1/TRBV3-2; j_gene: TRBJ2-5
CDR3aa: ASLGDDRASYGYT; len: 13; d_gene: TRBD1; v_gene: TRBV6-6; j_gene: TRBJ1-2
CDR3aa: ASSFQTGGAFTPLH; len: 14; d_gene: TRBD1; v_gene: TRBV5-5; j_gene: TRBJ1-6
CDR3aa: ATSRGQGADTQY; len: 12; d_gene: TRBD1; v_gene: TRBV15; j_gene: TRBJ2-3
CDR3aa: AWRVQGSEKLF; len: 11; d_gene: .; v_gene: TRBV30; j_gene: TRBJ1-4
CDR3aa: ASSLGETNYGYT; len: 12; d_gene: .; v_gene: TRBV11-3; j_gene: TRBJ1-2
CDR3aa: ASSGPQGNTGELF; len: 13; d_gene: .; v_gene: TRBV6-6; j_gene: TRBJ2-2
CDR3aa: ASSQTGGIGTRLNTEAF; len: 17; d_gene: .; v_gene: TRBV14; j_gene: TRBJ1-1
CDR3aa: ASGPPGRGGNEQF; len: 13; d_gene: TRBD2; v_gene: TRBV28; j_gene: TRBJ2-1
CDR3aa: ASSADRQSSYNSPLH; len: 15; d_gene: .; v_gene: TRBV18; j_gene: TRBJ1-6
CDR3aa: ATSGQTGDKDAQPQH; len: 15; d_gene: TRBD1; v_gene: TRBV24-1; j_gene: TRBJ1-5
CDR3aa: ATSRVGSRDYEQY; len: 13; d_gene: .; v_gene: TRBV15; j_gene: TRBJ2-7
CDR3aa: ATSDPGTGGAF; len: 11; d_gene: TRBD1; v_gene: TRBV24-1; j_gene: TRBJ1-1
CDR3aa: ASSLDRGRVNEQF; len: 13; d_gene: TRBD1; v_gene: TRBV27; j_gene: TRBJ2-1
CDR3aa: AWTYGFAEAF; len: 10; d_gene: .; v_gene: TRBV30; j_gene: TRBJ1-1
CDR3aa: ASSPTSHEQF; len: 10; d_gene: TRBD2; v_gene: TRBV2; j_gene: TRBJ2-1
CDR3aa: ASSPHGSGMNTEAF; len: 14; d_gene: .; v_gene: TRBV7-3; j_gene: TRBJ1-1
CDR3aa: ASTGTGALRDQPQH; len: 14; d_gene: TRBD1; v_gene: TRBV9; j_gene: TRBJ1-5
CDR3aa: ASSRGGTLETQY; len: 12; d_gene: .; v_gene: TRBV18; j_gene: TRBJ2-5
CDR3aa: ASSLGQQEAF; len: 10; d_gene: TRBD1; v_gene: TRBV12-3/TRBV12-4; j_gene: TRBJ1-1
CDR3aa: ASSFGQGYEQY; len: 11; d_gene: TRBD1; v_gene: TRBV9; j_gene: TRBJ2-7
CDR3aa: ASSELGRGGYT; len: 11; d_gene: .; v_gene: TRBV6-1; j_gene: TRBJ1-2
CDR3aa: AISEAGGPSGNTIY; len: 14; d_gene: .; v_gene: TRBV10-3; j_gene: TRBJ1-3
CDR3aa: ASSIDFSSLKWAKNIQY; len: 17; d_gene: .; v_gene: TRBV19; j_gene: TRBJ2-4
CDR3aa: AWSVILAGARGTQY; len: 14; d_gene: TRBD2; v_gene: TRBV30; j_gene: TRBJ2-5
CDR3aa: ASSVSIRLAGETQY; len: 14; d_gene: TRBD2; v_gene: TRBV19; j_gene: TRBJ2-5
CDR3aa: ASREDLSTGEQY; len: 12; d_gene: .; v_gene: TRBV6-1; j_gene: TRBJ2-7
CDR3aa: ASSLRQGANLNIQY; len: 14; d_gene: TRBD1; v_gene: TRBV5-1; j_gene: TRBJ2-4
CDR3aa: ASSLARHLLGDEQY; len: 14; d_gene: .; v_gene: TRBV11-2; j_gene: TRBJ2-7
CDR3aa: ASSLSDNSPLH; len: 11; d_gene: .; v_gene: TRBV12-3/TRBV12-4; j_gene: TRBJ1-6
CDR3aa: ASSQEPLAGQY; len: 11; d_gene: .; v_gene: TRBV4-1; j_gene: TRBJ2-7
CDR3aa: ASSPQPGQGRTEAF; len: 14; d_gene: TRBD1; v_gene: TRBV9; j_gene: TRBJ1-1
CDR3aa: ATSDSGLGAGQY; len: 12; d_gene: .; v_gene: TRBV24-1; j_gene: TRBJ2-7
CDR3aa: ASSIQGPSTGELF; len: 13; d_gene: .; v_gene: TRBV5-1; j_gene: TRBJ2-2
CDR3aa: ASTLGQGPGELF; len: 12; d_gene: TRBD1; v_gene: TRBV27; j_gene: TRBJ2-2
CDR3aa: ASCGGGTYEQY; len: 11; d_gene: TRBD2; v_gene: TRBV28; j_gene: TRBJ2-7
CDR3aa: ASSVRGSEAF; len: 10; d_gene: .; v_gene: TRBV5-8; j_gene: TRBJ1-1